This T cell receptor (beta chain) was recovered during a study of blood T cell repertoires in COVID-19. Across the whole study: T cells, B-cell-depleted T cells, or PBMCs provided the cDNA or gDNA that served as material.

As handled by the study authors: Amplification with reference gene primers provided the estimates of nucleated cell counts. Produced via immunoSEQ multiplex PCR; TCRdb's table is partial and in-frame only. From that table come the V and J calls and clone size; the DNA was used to work out D and trimming. In the table there are about 110,000 clones, approximately 90% of which are singletons. The sequence derives from a human donor in a cohort sampled during active COVID-19. The sequenced sample was peripheral blood.

CDR3 protein: CASSATGMDVNEQYF. CDR3 nucleotides: TGTGCCAGCAGCGCAACAGGGATGGACGTGAACGAGCAGTACTTC. The V call is TRBV6-5, the J call TRBJ2-7; D is possibly TRBD1 (6 bases). CDR1 and CDR2 (germline): MNHEY, SVGAGI. V lost 6 bases to trimming and J lost 5 bases, with 20 bases between them. The CDR3 is 15 amino acids.